The next 7 T cell receptor beta chains were all read from a single sample in a study of blood T cell repertoires in COVID-19. Profiling relied on immunoSEQ multiplex PCR, and the TCRdb table lists in-frame clones only, not all of them. The table has about 160,000 clones, roughly 80% seen once. Sequencing was carried out using PBMCs or T cells enriched from blood (not recorded which). These receptors came from a woman between 45 and 60 years old who had recovered from COVID-19.

The chain has TRBV5-1 and TRBJ2-5; TRBD2 is a possible D gene (6 bases). Germline V gene data show CDR1 as SGHRS and CDR2 as YFSETQ. The V gene lost 6 bases and the J gene lost 1 base, with 13 bases spanning the gap. The length of the CDR3 is 14 residues. The CDR3 loop reads CASTLGGSQETQYF. CDR3 DNA: TGCGCCAGCACTTTGGGGGGTAGCCAAGAGACCCAGTACTTC.

The chain is built from TRBV5-4 and TRBJ2-5; D is ambiguous. Germline loops: CDR1 SGHNT, CDR2 YYREEE (reference sequence). With 0 bases removed from V and 7 bases from J, the gap between germline ends came to 7 bases. There are 12 residues in the CDR3. CDR3 region: CASSLDRGTQYF. For the CDR3, the DNA is TGTGCCAGCAGCTTGGATAGAGGGACCCAGTACTTC.

This clone was seen more than once but under ten times. The chain is built from TRBV19 and TRBJ2-4, with 8 bases matching TRBD1. Trimming cost V 3 bases and J 0 bases; bases outside gene matches: 10. CDR1 and CDR2 (germline): LNHDA, SQIVND (reference sequence). This CDR3 spans 18 amino acids. The CDR3 here is CASSIGQGARLAKNIQYF. CDR3 sequence (DNA): TGTGCCAGTAGTATTGGGCAGGGGGCGCGCCTAGCCAAAAACATTCAGTACTTC.

The rearrangement joins TRBV27 to TRBJ2-5, with 10 nucleotides matching TRBD1. Germline V CDR1 and CDR2: MNHEY, SMNVEV (reference sequence). This CDR3 contains 17 residues. V shed 5 bases and J 5 bases; nucleotides not matched to a gene: 14. CDR3 in DNA: TGTGCCAGCAGTGAAAGTTCGAGGGACAGGGGTTGGGAGACCCAGTACTTC. It specifies CASSESSRDRGWETQYF.

V is TRBV19 and J is TRBJ1-2; 7 bases are shared with TRBD1. The ends lost 4 bases at V and 4 bases at J; junction bases unmatched: 3. Germline assignment: CDR1 LNHDA and CDR2 SQIVND (reference sequence). The CDR3 runs 13 residues. The chain's CDR3 is CASSTGTAYGYTF. CDR3 coding DNA: TGTGCCAGTAGTACCGGGACAGCCTATGGCTACACCTTC. The entire variable domain, with the rest obtained from reference TRBV19 and TRBJ1-2, is as follows: DGGITQSPKYLFRKEGQNVTLSCEQNLNHDAMYWYRQDPGQGLRLIYYSQIVNDFQKGDIAEGYSVSREKKESFPLTVTSAQKNPTAFYLCASSTGTAYGYTFGSGTRLTVV.

The J gene is TRBJ1-5, the V gene TRBV6-2 or TRBV6-3; 8 nucleotides agree with TRBD1. Germline-derived CDR1 and CDR2 are MNHEY and SVGEGT. After removal of 4 bases from V and 0 bases from J, the junction contained 11 bases not matched to a gene. The CDR3 spans 18 residues. The CDR3 nucleotides are TGTGCCAGCAGTTTAACCGCGGACAGGGTCTATAGCAATCAGCCCCAGCATTTT. Residues: CASSLTADRVYSNQPQHF.

J is TRBJ1-6 and V is TRBV7-3; D perhaps matches TRBD1 (6 bases). Germline V gene data show CDR1 as SGHTA and CDR2 as FQGTGA. The CDR3 sequence is 17 residues long. Trimming shortened V by 0 bases and J by 0 bases, and 9 bases separated the two germline ends. The CDR3 region is CASSLTVTGSYNSPLHF. The CDR3 DNA is TGTGCCAGCAGCTTAACAGTGACAGGCTCCTATAATTCACCCCTCCACTTT.